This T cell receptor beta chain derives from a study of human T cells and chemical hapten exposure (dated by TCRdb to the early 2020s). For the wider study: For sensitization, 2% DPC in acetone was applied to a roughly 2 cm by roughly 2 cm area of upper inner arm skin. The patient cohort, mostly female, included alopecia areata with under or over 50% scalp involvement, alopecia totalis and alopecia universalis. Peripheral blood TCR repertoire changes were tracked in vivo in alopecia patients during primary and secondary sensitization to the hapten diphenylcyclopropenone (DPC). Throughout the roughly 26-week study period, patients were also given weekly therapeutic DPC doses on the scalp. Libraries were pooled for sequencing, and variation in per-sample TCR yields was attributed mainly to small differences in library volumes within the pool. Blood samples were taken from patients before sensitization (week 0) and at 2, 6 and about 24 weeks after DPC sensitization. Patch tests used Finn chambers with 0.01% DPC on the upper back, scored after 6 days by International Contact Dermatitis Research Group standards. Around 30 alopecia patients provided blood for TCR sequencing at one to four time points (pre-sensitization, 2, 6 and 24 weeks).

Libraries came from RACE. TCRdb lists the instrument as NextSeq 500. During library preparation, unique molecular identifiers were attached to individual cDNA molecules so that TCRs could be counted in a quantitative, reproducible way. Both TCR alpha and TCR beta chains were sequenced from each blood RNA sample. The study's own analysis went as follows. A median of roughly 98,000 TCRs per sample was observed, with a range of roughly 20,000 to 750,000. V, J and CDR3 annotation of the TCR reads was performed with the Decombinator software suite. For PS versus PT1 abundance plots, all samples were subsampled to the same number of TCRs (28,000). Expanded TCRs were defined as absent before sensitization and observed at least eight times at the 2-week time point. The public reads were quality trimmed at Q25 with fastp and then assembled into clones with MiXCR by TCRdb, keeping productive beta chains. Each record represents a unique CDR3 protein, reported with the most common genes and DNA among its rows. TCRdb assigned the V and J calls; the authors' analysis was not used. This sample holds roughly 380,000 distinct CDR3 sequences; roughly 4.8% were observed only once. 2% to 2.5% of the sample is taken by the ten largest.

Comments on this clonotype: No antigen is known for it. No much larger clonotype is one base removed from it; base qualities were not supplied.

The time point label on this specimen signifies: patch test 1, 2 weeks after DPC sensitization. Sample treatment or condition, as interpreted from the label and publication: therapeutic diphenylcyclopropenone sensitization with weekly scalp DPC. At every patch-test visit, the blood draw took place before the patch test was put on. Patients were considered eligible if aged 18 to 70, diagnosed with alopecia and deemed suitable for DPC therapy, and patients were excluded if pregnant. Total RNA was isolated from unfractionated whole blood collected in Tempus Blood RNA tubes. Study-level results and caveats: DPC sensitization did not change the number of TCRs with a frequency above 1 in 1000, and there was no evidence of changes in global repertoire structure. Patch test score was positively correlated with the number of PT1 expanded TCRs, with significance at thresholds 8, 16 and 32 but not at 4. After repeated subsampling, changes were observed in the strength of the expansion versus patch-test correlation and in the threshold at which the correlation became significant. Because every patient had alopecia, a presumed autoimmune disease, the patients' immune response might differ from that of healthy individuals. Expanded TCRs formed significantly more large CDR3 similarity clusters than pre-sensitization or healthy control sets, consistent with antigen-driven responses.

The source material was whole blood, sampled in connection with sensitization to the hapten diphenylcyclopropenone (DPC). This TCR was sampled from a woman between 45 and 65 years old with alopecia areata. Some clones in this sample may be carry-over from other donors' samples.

The DNA sequence is TGTGCCAGCAGCACCGGGACAGGGACCTACAATGAGCAGTTCTTC. It translates to CASSTGTGTYNEQFF. The V gene is TRBV5-5 and the J gene is TRBJ2-1; 9 bases in between match TRBD1. Ends trimmed: V by 4 bases, J by 2 bases; bases unmatched to a gene: 4. The CDR1 and CDR2 encoded by the germline V gene (reference sequence) are SGHKS and YYEKEE. Counted from cysteine to phenylalanine, this CDR3 has 15 amino acids. Only the CDR3 DNA is retained, 45 bases long and in frame from the first base.